This passage covers 19 T cell receptor beta chains from one sample sequenced in a study of human T cells and chemical hapten exposure (dated by TCRdb to 2020 to 2023). During library preparation, unique molecular identifiers were attached to individual cDNA molecules so that TCRs could be counted quantitatively and reproducibly. TCRdb reprocessing: public reads trimmed at Q25 with fastp, clones called with MiXCR, in-frame beta chains kept. Each record represents a unique CDR3 protein, reported with the most common genes and DNA among its rows. The sample contains 200 to 300 distinct CDR3 sequences, roughly 94% of them found a single time. The leading ten clones occupy about 15% of the sample. Unfractionated whole blood was collected in Tempus Blood RNA tubes, and total RNA was extracted from that blood. The sequencing sample was made of whole blood. The receptors stem from a human donor who had alopecia or was a healthy volunteer (not recorded which). Some clones in this sample may be carry-over from other donors' samples. This table probably holds off-target reads from a library built for another chain.

The rearrangement uses TRBV20-1 and TRBJ1-6, with D perhaps TRBD1 (6 bases). Germline CDR1 and CDR2: DFQATT and SNEGSKA (reference sequence). This CDR3 has 15 amino acids. Trimming left V 3 bases short and J 6 bases short, with 15 bases between. The CDR3 protein is CSARVRGGLNSPLHF. DNA for the CDR3: TGCAGTGCTAGGGTTCGGGGGGGCCTTAATTCACCCCTCCACTTT.

This sequence joins TRBV5-8 and TRBJ1-4; D ambiguous. CDR3 length equals 17 residues. V lost 4 bases to trimming and J lost 4 bases, with 20 bases between them. Germline V gene data show CDR1 as SGHTS and CDR2 as YDEGEE. Here the CDR3 reads CASSPTTFQAGNEKLFF. Here the CDR3 DNA reads TGTGCCAGCAGCCCCACCACCTTCCAGGCCGGTAATGAAAAACTGTTTTTT.

The chain recombines TRBV20-1 with TRBJ2-7; D not resolved. Trimming took off 4 bases at V and 3 bases at J, with 16 bases between the two ends. CDR1 DFQATT and CDR2 SNEGSKA come from the germline V gene (reference sequence). CDR3 length: 14 residues. CDR3 sequence reads: CSAIYGEGIYEQYF. The CDR3 bases are TGCAGTGCTATTTATGGGGAAGGGATCTACGAGCAGTACTTC.

This clonotype showed up just a few times. J is TRBJ1-1 and V is TRBV6-1; D not certain. There are 15 residues in the CDR3. The V gene lost 6 bases and the J gene lost 5 bases, with 19 bases spanning the gap. CDR1 is MNHNS, CDR2 SASEGT, per germline. CDR3 sequence reads: CASSPNPGGSTEAFF. The CDR3 coding sequence is TGTGCCAGCAGCCCGAATCCAGGTGGGTCGACTGAAGCTTTCTTT.

The V gene is TRBV20-1, the J gene TRBJ1-2; the D gene is possibly TRBD1 (5 bases). Trimming pared 2 bases from V and 8 bases from J, leaving 21 bases between. CDR1 is DFQATT and CDR2 is SNEGSKA in the germline V gene (reference sequence). This CDR3 has 15 residues. The CDR3 nucleotides read TGCAGTGCTAGACCCCCCGCCGGGGTAAAGGGGGGCTACACCTTC. It translates to CSARPPAGVKGGYTF.

The rearrangement joins TRBV27 to TRBJ1-6, with D possibly matching TRBD1 (6 bases). The germline V gene encodes CDR1 MNHEY and CDR2 SMNVEV (reference sequence). The CDR3 loop spans 16 amino acids. V gave up 4 bases and J gave up 7 bases, with 17 bases separating them. The CDR3 protein is CASSSLGAGVNSPLHF. CDR3 DNA sequence: TGTGCCAGCAGTTCGCTGGGGGCGGGTGTGAATTCACCCCTCCACTTT.

The chain carries TRBV2 and TRBJ2-3; 7 bases are a match to TRBD2. With 11 bases clipped from V and 4 bases from J, the junction kept 6 bases outside the gene matches. In germline, CDR1 is SNHLY, CDR2 FYNNEI. This CDR3 region has 12 residues. The CDR3 spells CAGGLGADTQYF. In nucleotides, the CDR3 is TGTGCCGGAGGACTAGGGGCAGATACGCAGTATTTT.

The rearrangement uses TRBV29-1 and TRBJ2-7; the D gene is possibly TRBD2 (5 bases). CDR3 length: 12 amino acids. Germline V gene sequence: CDR1 SQVTM, CDR2 ANQGSEA. V gave up 2 bases and J gave up 6 bases, with 11 bases separating them. Written as DNA, the CDR3 is TGCAGCGTTGAAATTCGGGGATCCGAGCAGTACTTC. As protein: CSVEIRGSEQYF.

The J gene is TRBJ2-7, the V gene TRBV29-1; TRBD2 aligns across 10 bases. J gave up 4 bases and V 0 bases, and 9 bases lay outside the gene matches. The CDR3 runs to 16 residues. CDR1 SQVTM and CDR2 ANQGSEA come from the germline V gene. The CDR3 nucleotides read TGCAGCGTTGAAGATCGGGGGAGCGGGGGGGAGTACGAGCAGTACTTC. It is translated as CSVEDRGSGGEYEQYF.

This rearrangement joins TRBV20-1 to TRBJ1-2, with D tentatively TRBD1 (6 bases). CDR1 and CDR2 from the germline V gene are DFQATT and SNEGSKA (reference sequence). The CDR3 contains 14 residues. Trimming left V 6 bases short and J 4 bases short, with 18 bases between. CDR3 in DNA: TGCAGTGCATCCGTGGACAGTGTCAGCTATGGCTACACCTTC. It is translated as CSASVDSVSYGYTF.

V and J are TRBV5-1 and TRBJ2-7; 7 bases line up with TRBD2. Germline V gene data show CDR1 as SGHRS and CDR2 as YFSETQ. The CDR3 totals 16 residues. The ends lost 2 bases at V and 4 bases at J; junction bases unmatched: 12. CDR3 protein: CASSFGTPGGRYEQYF. CDR3 in DNA: TGCGCCAGCAGCTTCGGGACCCCGGGAGGAAGGTACGAGCAGTACTTC.

The chain joins TRBV10-3 to TRBJ2-2; D might be TRBD1 (6 bases). Germline CDR1 ENHRY, CDR2 SYGVKD. The CDR3 has 15 residues. V lost 7 bases and J 1 base, leaving 13 bases between the germline ends. The CDR3 DNA follows: TGTGCCATCAACTCGGGACATATGAACACCGGGGAGCTGTTTTTT. Encoded protein: CAINSGHMNTGELFF.

The chain combines TRBV4-1 with TRBJ1-3; D may be TRBD1 (5 bases). Germline V gene sequence: CDR1 MGHRA, CDR2 YSYEKL. The ends were cut back, 2 bases at V and 0 bases at J, with 17 bases in the middle. This CDR3 region has 18 residues. CDR3 amino acids: CASSQILSTDTSGNTIYF. The CDR3 DNA follows: TGCGCCAGCAGCCAAATCTTATCGACAGACACCTCTGGAAACACCATATATTTT.

The chain is built from TRBV5-1 and TRBJ1-1; D uncertain. Trimming shortened V by 7 bases and J by 0 bases, and 16 bases separated the two germline ends. This CDR3 is built from 15 residues. CDR1 is SGHRS, CDR2 YFSETQ, per germline. In DNA form, the CDR3 reads TGCGCCAGCTCCCTTTCACGGGGAATGAACACTGAAGCTTTCTTT. This gives the protein CASSLSRGMNTEAFF.

The V and J genes are TRBV20-1 and TRBJ1-2; 8 positions agree with TRBD1. V trimming: 5 bases; J trimming: 4 bases; junction bases outside the gene matches: 3. CDR3 length equals 12 residues. Germline V gene lookup returns CDR1 DFQATT and CDR2 SNEGSKA (reference sequence). The CDR3 loop reads CSALDRAYGYTF. The CDR3 DNA reads TGCAGTGCTCTGGACAGGGCCTATGGCTACACCTTC.

The gene calls are TRBV20-1 and TRBJ1-3; the D is unclear. This CDR3 has 13 residues. V was pared by 6 bases and J by 1 base, with 10 bases between. Germline V CDR1 and CDR2: DFQATT, SNEGSKA (reference sequence). In nucleotides, the CDR3 is TGCAGTGCCCTCCCCCCTTCTGGAAACACCATATATTTT. It encodes CSALPPSGNTIYF.

This clonotype has a single count. The chain uses TRBV7-6 and TRBJ2-7, with D perhaps matching TRBD2 (6 bases). V was clipped by 0 bases and J by 2 bases, with 11 bases between them. The germline V gene encodes CDR1 SGHVS and CDR2 FNYEAQ. The CDR3 contains 15 residues. The DNA for the CDR3 is TGTGCCAGCAGCTTAGCGGGAGGTAAAACCTACGAGCAGTACTTC. Protein sequence: CASSLAGGKTYEQYF. The full variable domain, completed using reference TRBV7-6 and TRBJ2-7, is GAGVSQSPRYKVTKRGQDVALRCDPISGHVSLYWYRQALGQGPEFLTYFNYEAQQDKSGLPNDRFSAERPEGSISTLTIQRTEQRDSAMYRCASSLAGGKTYEQYFGPGTRLTVT.

The rearrangement uses TRBV7-2 and TRBJ1-1, with TRBD1 as a possible D gene (6 bases). The CDR3 runs 14 residues. V was clipped by 1 base and J by 7 bases, with 13 bases between them. The germline CDR1 and CDR2 sequences are SGHTA and FQGNSA. The CDR3 DNA sequence: TGTGCCAGCAGCTTAGTATTCTCAGGGGTTGAAGCTTTCTTT. It encodes CASSLVFSGVEAFF.

V usage is TRBV6-2 or TRBV6-3 and J usage is TRBJ1-5; D ambiguous. The germline V and J ends were trimmed by 6 bases and 2 bases, with 14 bases remaining between them. The germline gives CDR1 MNHEY, CDR2 SVGEGT. CDR3 size: 15 residues. The CDR3 protein is CASRSPTYRNQPQHF. CDR3 bases: TGTGCCAGCAGATCACCCACATATCGCAATCAGCCCCAGCATTTT.